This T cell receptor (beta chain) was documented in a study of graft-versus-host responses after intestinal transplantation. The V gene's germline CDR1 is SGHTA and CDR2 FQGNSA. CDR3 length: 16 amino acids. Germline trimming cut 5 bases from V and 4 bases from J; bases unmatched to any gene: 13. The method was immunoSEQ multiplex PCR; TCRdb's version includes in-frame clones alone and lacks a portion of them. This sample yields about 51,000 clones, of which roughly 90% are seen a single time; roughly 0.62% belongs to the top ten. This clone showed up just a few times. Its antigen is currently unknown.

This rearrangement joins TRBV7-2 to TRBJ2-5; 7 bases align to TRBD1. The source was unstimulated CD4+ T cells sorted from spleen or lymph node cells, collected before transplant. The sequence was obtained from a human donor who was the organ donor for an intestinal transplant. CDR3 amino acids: CASSNLLDRARETQYF. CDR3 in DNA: TGTGCCAGCAGCAACCTCCTCGACAGGGCTCGAGAGACCCAGTACTTC.